This TCR beta chain was sequenced during a study of molecular identifiers for immune sequencing clone quantification. Libraries for naive CD8 T cells, which were made from around 20,000 to 1,000,000 sorted cells, drew on 10%, 30% or 50% of the RNA. This clonotype was found many times. Its antigen is unknown. Study observations and caveats: Beyond 20 RNA copies, clones held over 99% of effector molecules, compared with under 1% in naive cells.

Trimming took off 4 bases at V and 2 bases at J, with 14 bases between the two ends. CDR3 length: 15 residues. TCR libraries were built in bulk with a published protocol and specific TCR primers. MiXCR was run by TCRdb on the PCR reads, yielding one entry per CDR3 protein. Of 460,000 or so distinct CDR3 sequences in the sample, 20% to 25% were seen once. The TCR originated in a human donor in good health. Some libraries in this study had Jurkat cell RNA spiked in. This chain joins TRBV12-3 or TRBV12-4 and TRBJ2-5, with D perhaps TRBD1 or TRBD2 (5 bases each). Sequences were obtained from naive CD8+ T cells from blood, with Jurkat cell RNA spiked in. Subset described: FACS-sorted CD8+CD4-CCR7+CD45RA+ naive T cells. CDR3 region: CASSSMGGGQETQYF. The CDR3 DNA reads as TGTGCCAGCAGTTCAATGGGTGGGGGACAAGAGACCCAGTACTTC.